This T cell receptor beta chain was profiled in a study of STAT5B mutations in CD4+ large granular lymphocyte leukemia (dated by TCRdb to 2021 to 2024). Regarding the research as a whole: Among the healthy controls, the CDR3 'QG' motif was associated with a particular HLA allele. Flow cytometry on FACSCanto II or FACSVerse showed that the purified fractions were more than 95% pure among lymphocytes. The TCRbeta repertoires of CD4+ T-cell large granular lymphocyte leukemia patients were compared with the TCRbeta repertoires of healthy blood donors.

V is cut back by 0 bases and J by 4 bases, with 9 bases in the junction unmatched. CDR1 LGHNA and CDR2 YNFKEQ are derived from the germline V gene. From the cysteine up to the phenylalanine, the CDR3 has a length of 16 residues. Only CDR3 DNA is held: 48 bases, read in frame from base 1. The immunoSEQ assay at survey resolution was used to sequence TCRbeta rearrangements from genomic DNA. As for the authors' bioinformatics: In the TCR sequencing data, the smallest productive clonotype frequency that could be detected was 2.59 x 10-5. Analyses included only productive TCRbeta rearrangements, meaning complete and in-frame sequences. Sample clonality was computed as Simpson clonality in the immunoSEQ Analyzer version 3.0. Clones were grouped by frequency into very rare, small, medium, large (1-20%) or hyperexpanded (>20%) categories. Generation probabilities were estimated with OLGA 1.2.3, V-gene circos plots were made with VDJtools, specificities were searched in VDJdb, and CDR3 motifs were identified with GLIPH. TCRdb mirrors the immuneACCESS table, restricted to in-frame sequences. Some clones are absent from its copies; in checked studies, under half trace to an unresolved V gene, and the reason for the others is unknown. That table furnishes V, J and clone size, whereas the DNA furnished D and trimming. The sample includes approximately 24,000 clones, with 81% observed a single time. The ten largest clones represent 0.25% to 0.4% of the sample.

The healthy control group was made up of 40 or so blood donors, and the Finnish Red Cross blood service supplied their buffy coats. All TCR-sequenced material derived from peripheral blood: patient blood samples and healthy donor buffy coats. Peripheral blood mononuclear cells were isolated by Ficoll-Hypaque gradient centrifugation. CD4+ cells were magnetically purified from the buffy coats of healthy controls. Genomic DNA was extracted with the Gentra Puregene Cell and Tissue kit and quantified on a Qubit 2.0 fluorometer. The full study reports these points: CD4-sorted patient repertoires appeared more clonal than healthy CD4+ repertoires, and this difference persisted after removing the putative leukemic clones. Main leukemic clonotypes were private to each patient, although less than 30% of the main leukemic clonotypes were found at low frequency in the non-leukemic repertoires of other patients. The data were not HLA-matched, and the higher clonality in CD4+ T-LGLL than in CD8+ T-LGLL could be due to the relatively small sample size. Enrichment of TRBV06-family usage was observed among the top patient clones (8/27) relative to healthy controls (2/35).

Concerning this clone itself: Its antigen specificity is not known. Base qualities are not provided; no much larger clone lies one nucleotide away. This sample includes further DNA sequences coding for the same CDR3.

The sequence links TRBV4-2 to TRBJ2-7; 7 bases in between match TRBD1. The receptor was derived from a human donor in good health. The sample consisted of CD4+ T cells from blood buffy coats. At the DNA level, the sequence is TGTGCCAGCAGCCAAGATAGGGCAGGGGGAGCTTACGAGCAGTACTTC. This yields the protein CASSQDRAGGAYEQYF.